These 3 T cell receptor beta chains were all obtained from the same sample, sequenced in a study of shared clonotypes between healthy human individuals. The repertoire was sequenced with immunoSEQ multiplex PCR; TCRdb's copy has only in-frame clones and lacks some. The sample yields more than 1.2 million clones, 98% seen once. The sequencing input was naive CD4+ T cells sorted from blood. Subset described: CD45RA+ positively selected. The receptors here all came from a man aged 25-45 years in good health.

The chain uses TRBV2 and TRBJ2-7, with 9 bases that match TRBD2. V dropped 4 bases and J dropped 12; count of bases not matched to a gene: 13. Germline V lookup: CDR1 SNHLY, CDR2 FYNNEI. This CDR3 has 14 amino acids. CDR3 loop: CASSAFELAGLWYF. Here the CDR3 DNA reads TGTGCCAGCAGTGCCTTTGAACTAGCGGGTCTTTGGTACTTC.

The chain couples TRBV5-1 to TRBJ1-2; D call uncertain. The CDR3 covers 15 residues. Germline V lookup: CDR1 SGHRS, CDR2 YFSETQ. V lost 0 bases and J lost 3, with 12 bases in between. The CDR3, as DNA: TGCGCCAGCAGCTTGGCTTTTGGGTTACACTATGGCTACACCTTC. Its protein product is CASSLAFGLHYGYTF.

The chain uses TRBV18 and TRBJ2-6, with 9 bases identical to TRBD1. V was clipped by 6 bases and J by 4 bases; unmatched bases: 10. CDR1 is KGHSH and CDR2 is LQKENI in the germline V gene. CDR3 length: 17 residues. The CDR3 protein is CASSPTGTGLGANVLTF. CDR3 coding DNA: TGTGCCAGCTCGCCAACCGGGACAGGGCTCGGGGCCAACGTCCTGACTTTC.